The clone carrying this T cell receptor beta chain was recorded a few times. This record belongs to a study of early T cells in non-severe SARS-CoV-2 infection. One entry per CDR3 protein results from TCRdb running MiXCR on the 5' RACE reads. The table has some 83,000 distinct CDR3 sequences, about 10% seen once. This receptor was identified in an adult who was a healthcare worker with PCR-confirmed SARS-CoV-2 infection or an uninfected control (not recorded which). This material consisted of whole blood, taken at baseline.

CDR3 protein: CASSRPGSLYEQYF. The CDR3 bases are TGTGCCAGCAGCCGTCCGGGATCGCTCTACGAGCAGTACTTC. This rearrangement joins TRBV3-1 to TRBJ2-7, with D possibly matching TRBD2 (5 bases). The CDR3 has 14 residues. Trimming took 4 bases from V and 3 from J, leaving 13 bases between them. CDR1 and CDR2 from the germline V gene are LGHDT and YNNKEL (reference sequence).